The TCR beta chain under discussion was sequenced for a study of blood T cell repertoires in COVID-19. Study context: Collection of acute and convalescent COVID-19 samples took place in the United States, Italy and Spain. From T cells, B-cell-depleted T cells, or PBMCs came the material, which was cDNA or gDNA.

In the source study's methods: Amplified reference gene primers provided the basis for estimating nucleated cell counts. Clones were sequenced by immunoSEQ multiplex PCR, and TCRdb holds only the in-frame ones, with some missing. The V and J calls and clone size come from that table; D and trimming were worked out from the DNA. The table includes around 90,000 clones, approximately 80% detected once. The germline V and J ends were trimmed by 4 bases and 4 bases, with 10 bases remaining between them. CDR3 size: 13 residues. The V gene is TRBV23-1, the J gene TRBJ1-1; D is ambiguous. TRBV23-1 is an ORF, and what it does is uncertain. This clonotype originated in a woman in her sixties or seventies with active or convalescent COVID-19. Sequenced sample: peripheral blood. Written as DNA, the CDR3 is TGCGCCAGCAGTCTCGGGTCGGGCACTGAAGCTTTCTTT. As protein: CASSLGSGTEAFF.